This T cell receptor (beta chain) was captured in a study of shared clonotypes between healthy human individuals. General study points: Generally, estimated richness proved larger in naive subsets than it did in memory subsets.

Comments on this clone: Its antigen is as yet unknown.

Several immunoSEQ 96-well plates shared each subset's DNA, each plate a replicate. Profiling relied on immunoSEQ multiplex PCR, and the TCRdb table lists in-frame clones only, not all of them. The sample has hundreds of thousands of clones, approximately 74% seen once. The CDR3 extends over 14 amino acids. Between the trimmed V and J ends, which lost 5 bases and 1 base, there was a span of 12 bases. CDR1 and CDR2 (germline): MDHEN, SYDVKM. None of the donors, who were healthy HIV-negative adults, had recently had acute infections or vaccinations. Every donor was a Caucasian adult from Nashville, Tennessee.

The sequencing input was memory CD4+ T cells sorted from blood. Subset: CD45RA-negative fraction. This rearrangement joins TRBV28 to TRBJ2-7, with D perhaps being TRBD1 or TRBD2 (5 bases each). This clonotype originated in a woman in her 30s in good health. This CDR3 reads CASSGGSRSYEQYF. Here the CDR3 DNA reads TGTGCCAGCAGTGGGGGTAGCAGATCCTACGAGCAGTACTTC. Supplemented by reference TRBV28 and TRBJ2-7, the full variable domain reads DVKVTQSSRYLVKRTGEKVFLECVQDMDHENMFWYRQDPGLGLRLIYFSYDVKMKEKGDIPEGYSVSREKKERFSLILESASTNQTSMYLCASSGGSRSYEQYFGPGTRLTVT.